This record looks at one T cell receptor beta chain sequence and its context. Study processing details: How many nucleated cells were present was estimated from reference gene primer amplification. Repertoires were generated with immunoSEQ multiplex PCR, while TCRdb's copy carries only in-frame clones and drops some. V, J and clone size derive from that table, while D and trimming were established from the DNA sequence. The table lists some 130,000 clones, more than 75% of them singletons. V dropped 8 bases and J dropped 7 bases, with 6 bases sitting between them. The CDR3 sequence is 9 residues long. Germline V gives CDR1 PRHDT, CDR2 FYEKMQ (reference sequence). The sample originates from a study of blood T cell repertoires in COVID-19. Overall study: From the United States, Italy and Spain came samples of acute and convalescent COVID-19. Sample material is recorded as cDNA or gDNA derived from T cells, B-cell-depleted T cells, or PBMCs.

This rearrangement joins TRBV13 to TRBJ2-7, with D unresolved. The TCR originated in a man aged 45-65 years with active COVID-19. Input material: peripheral blood. CDR3 sequence (DNA): TGTGCCAGCCCTTCTGAGCAGTACTTC. This gives the protein CASPSEQYF.